A single sample gave rise to the 29 T cell receptor beta chains below, sequenced in a study of shared clonotypes between healthy human individuals. Using immunoSEQ multiplex PCR, the repertoire was profiled, and TCRdb retains in-frame clones only, with some absent. This table holds roughly 810,000 clones, just over 95% found once. Naive CD8 populations comprised CD45RO-negative cells positively selected for CCR7, excluding terminally differentiated effector memory CD45RA+ cells. Sequencing was performed on naive CD8+ T cells sorted from blood. The receptor source for this set is a man aged 25 to 45 in good health.

The rearrangement joins TRBV9 to TRBJ2-2; the match to TRBD2 covers 7 bases. The germline V gene has CDR1 SGDLS and CDR2 YYNGEE. Losses at the gene ends were 3 bases for V and 4 bases for J; bases not matched to a gene: 9. This CDR3 contains 16 residues. CDR3 sequence reads: CASSAGAGAGTGELFF. CDR3 coding DNA: TGTGCCAGCAGCGCCGGGGCGGGAGCCGGCACCGGGGAGCTGTTTTTT.

V gene TRBV7-9 combines with J gene TRBJ2-1, with 7 bases fitting TRBD1. The CDR3 extends over 15 amino acids. CDR1 SEHNR and CDR2 FQNEAQ come from the germline V gene (reference sequence). Trimming at V came to 1 base and at J to 4 bases, leaving 4 bases not matched to a gene. CDR3 in DNA: TGTGCCAGCAGCTTAGGACCACAGGGGTACAATGAGCAGTTCTTC. This translates into CASSLGPQGYNEQFF.

The V and J genes are TRBV29-1 and TRBJ2-4; D ambiguous. The V end was cut by 7 bases, the J end by 9 bases, with 19 bases between. Germline V gives CDR1 SQVTM, CDR2 ANQGSEA. This CDR3 contains 13 residues. CDR3 bases: TGCAGCGCCATACGTGTTGTTGAGAGCATTCAGTACTTC. This encodes CSAIRVVESIQYF.

This chain connects TRBV6-4 to TRBJ1-2; D uncertain. Germline CDR1 reads MRHNA; CDR2 reads SNTAGT. The V end lost 2 bases, the J end lost 4 bases, and 11 bases lay between the germline ends. The CDR3 is 14 residues long. The chain's CDR3 is CASSDGSSSYGYTF. The CDR3 nucleotides read TGTGCCAGCAGTGACGGGTCCAGTTCCTATGGCTACACCTTC.

The V and J genes are TRBV28 and TRBJ2-3; D is undetermined. V was cut by 10 bases and J by 4 bases, with 18 bases left in between. CDR1 and CDR2 (germline): MDHEN, SYDVKM. CDR3 length: 14 residues. The CDR3 here is CATTGRHWSDTQYF. The CDR3 nucleotides read TGTGCCACCACGGGCCGTCATTGGTCAGATACGCAGTATTTT.

This clone has only a few counts. The V call is TRBV11-2, the J call TRBJ2-7; no firm D call. Germline V gene sequence: CDR1 SGHAT, CDR2 FQNNGV. The CDR3 spans 13 residues. The germline V and J ends were trimmed by 0 bases and 3 bases, with 6 bases remaining between them. The CDR3: CASSLETYYEQYF. DNA of the CDR3: TGTGCCAGCAGCTTAGAGACGTACTACGAGCAGTACTTC.

The chain combines TRBV27 with TRBJ2-7, with a weak D call TRBD2 (5 bases). The V gene lost 5 bases and the J gene lost 3 bases, with 11 bases spanning the gap. This CDR3 region has 13 residues. Germline loops: CDR1 MNHEY, CDR2 SMNVEV (reference sequence). The CDR3 sequence is CASSPGMIYEQYF. CDR3 coding DNA: TGTGCCAGCAGTCCCGGGATGATCTACGAGCAGTACTTC.

The chain links TRBV30 to TRBJ2-5; TRBD2 matches at 12 bases. V gave up 4 bases and J gave up 5 bases; unmatched junction bases: 5. The CDR3 runs 14 residues. The germline V gene has CDR1 GTSNPN and CDR2 SVGIG (reference sequence). CDR3 in amino acids: CAWTSGRGRETQYF. The CDR3 DNA reads TGTGCCTGGACTAGCGGGAGGGGAAGGGAGACCCAGTACTTC.

V is TRBV4-3 and J is TRBJ2-2; 7 bases are a match to TRBD2. CDR3 length: 16 amino acids. Trimming took 0 bases from V and 5 from J; bases not matched to a gene: 6. CDR1 is LGHNA, CDR2 YSLEER, per germline. CDR3 amino acids: CASSQDASGGTGELFF. The CDR3 DNA sequence: TGCGCCAGCAGCCAAGATGCTAGCGGAGGGACCGGGGAGCTGTTTTTT.

The rearrangement joins TRBV27 to TRBJ2-1; D possibly uses TRBD1 or TRBD2 (5 bases each). The CDR3 has 13 residues. Germline values: CDR1 MNHEY, CDR2 SMNVEV (reference sequence). V was cut by 9 bases and J by 3 bases, with 12 bases left in between. The CDR3: CASRTGLYNEQFF. CDR3 DNA: TGTGCCAGTAGGACGGGGCTCTACAATGAGCAGTTCTTC.

The chain is built from TRBV28 and TRBJ2-7; 15 nucleotides align to TRBD2. The CDR3 runs 18 residues. Germline CDR1 and CDR2: MDHEN and SYDVKM. Trimming removed 5 bases from V and 7 bases from J; junction bases left unmatched: 15. CDR3 sequence (DNA): TGTGCCAGCAGTGGTAAGCTTTGGACTAGCGGGAGGGCCGAAGAGCAGTACTTC. Translation gives CASSGKLWTSGRAEEQYF. The full variable domain, in which reference TRBV28 and TRBJ2-7 provide the parts outside the CDR3, is DVKVTQSSRYLVKRTGEKVFLECVQDMDHENMFWYRQDPGLGLRLIYFSYDVKMKEKGDIPEGYSVSREKKERFSLILESASTNQTSMYLCASSGKLWTSGRAEEQYFGPGTRLTVT.

The chain uses TRBV25-1 and TRBJ2-7; a weak D match, TRBD1 (6 bases). The germline CDR1 and CDR2 sequences are MGHDK and SYGVNS. Deletions cut 10 bases from V and 0 bases from J, with 19 bases between. The CDR3 is made up of 15 amino acids. For the CDR3, the DNA is TGTGCCACCCACTCAGGGGACCGAAACTCCTACGAGCAGTACTTC. Its translation: CATHSGDRNSYEQYF.

The CDR3 here is CASSFMHGGSSYNEQFF. The CDR3 DNA follows: TGTGCCAGCAGTTTCATGCATGGCGGGAGCTCCTACAATGAGCAGTTCTTC. This chain uses TRBV28 with TRBJ2-1, with 7 bases that match TRBD2. CDR3 size: 17 residues. CDR1 and CDR2 (germline): MDHEN, SYDVKM. Trimming cost V 3 bases and J 0 bases; bases outside gene matches: 8.

The rearrangement uses TRBV7-9 and TRBJ1-2; D not resolved. CDR3 length: 13 amino acids. V was trimmed by 5 bases and J by 0 bases, leaving 7 bases between them. Germline-derived CDR1 and CDR2 are SEHNR and FQNEAQ (reference sequence). CDR3 nucleotide sequence: TGTGCCAGCAGCCCCGACACTAACTATGGCTACACCTTC. As protein: CASSPDTNYGYTF.

The J gene is TRBJ1-2, the V gene TRBV5-4; 9 bases align to TRBD1. The CDR3 sequence is 17 residues long. V lost 7 bases, J lost 0 bases, and 13 bases stayed unmatched. The germline CDR1 and CDR2 sequences are SGHNT and YYREEE (reference sequence). The CDR3 DNA is TGTGCCAGCGGCTATAGGACAGGGGATTACACTAACTATGGCTACACCTTC. Translating gives CASGYRTGDYTNYGYTF.

The V gene is TRBV15, the J gene TRBJ2-1, with 12 bases fitting TRBD2. V was clipped by 5 bases and J by 5 bases; unmatched bases: 4. The CDR3 totals 15 residues. Germline V gives CDR1 LNHNV, CDR2 YYDKDF (reference sequence). The CDR3: CATSETSGRNNEQFF. CDR3 sequence (DNA): TGTGCCACCAGCGAAACTAGCGGGAGGAACAATGAGCAGTTCTTC.

The rearrangement uses TRBV4-3 and TRBJ2-7; D is undetermined. The CDR3 is 12 residues long. CDR1 is LGHNA and CDR2 is YSLEER in the germline V gene. Between the trimmed V and J ends, which lost 1 base and 3 bases, there was a span of 4 bases. The CDR3 nucleotides read TGCGCCAGCAGCCAAGGCGGCTACGAGCAGTACTTC. Translation gives CASSQGGYEQYF.

The V and J genes are TRBV4-1 and TRBJ2-1, with no clear D. CDR3 size: 14 residues. CDR1 and CDR2 from the germline V gene are MGHRA and YSYEKL. The ends were cut back, 0 bases at V and 7 bases at J, with 10 bases in the middle. The CDR3 sequence: CASSQDQVANEQFF. The CDR3 DNA is TGCGCCAGCAGCCAAGATCAGGTGGCAAATGAGCAGTTCTTC.

The chain has TRBV9 and TRBJ2-7, with 9 bases matching TRBD1. This CDR3 has 15 residues. V dropped 4 bases and J dropped 5; count of bases not matched to a gene: 10. CDR1 SGDLS and CDR2 YYNGEE come from the germline V gene. The CDR3 sequence: CASSPMDRGLHEQYF. DNA of the CDR3: TGTGCCAGCAGCCCAATGGACAGGGGTCTTCACGAGCAGTACTTC.

The chain couples TRBV7-9 to TRBJ1-1; tentatively, D is TRBD1 (6 bases). The CDR3 is 12 residues long. V dropped 7 bases and J dropped 5 bases, with 11 bases sitting between them. Germline V CDR1 and CDR2: SEHNR, FQNEAQ (reference sequence). The CDR3 DNA is TGTGCCAGCAAACAGGGCCTGACTGAAGCTTTCTTT. It yields the protein CASKQGLTEAFF.

The chain joins TRBV29-1 to TRBJ2-3; TRBD2 aligns across 13 bases. CDR1 and CDR2 from the germline V gene are SQVTM and ANQGSEA. After removal of 4 bases from V and 0 bases from J, the junction contained 19 bases not matched to a gene. This CDR3 has 21 residues. The CDR3 bases are TGCAGCGTTGCGGGGCGTCCAGGCGGACTAGCGGGAGCGCTTAGCACAGATACGCAGTATTTT. It translates to CSVAGRPGGLAGALSTDTQYF.

This chain uses TRBV7-8 with TRBJ2-1, with D maybe TRBD2 (6 bases). Germline CDR1 SGHVS, CDR2 FQNEAQ. The CDR3 runs 15 residues. V was shortened by 7 bases and J by 3 bases, with 16 bases between the two germline ends. The DNA for the CDR3 is TGTGCCAGCATGCGAACGGTGCGGGACTACAATGAGCAGTTCTTC. Residues: CASMRTVRDYNEQFF.

This chain links TRBV5-6 with TRBJ2-1; D might be TRBD1 or TRBD2, each matching 6 bases. This CDR3 is built from 18 residues. V was pared by 2 bases and J by 4 bases, with 22 bases between. Germline values: CDR1 SGHDT, CDR2 YYEEEE. As DNA, the CDR3 is TGTGCCAGCAGCTTCAGCCTAGGGGGGAGGCTCCCATACAATGAGCAGTTCTTC. It codes for CASSFSLGGRLPYNEQFF. Based on the CDR3 plus reference TRBV5-6 and TRBJ2-1, the full variable domain is DAGVTQSPTHLIKTRGQQVTLRCSPKSGHDTVSWYQQALGQGPQFIFQYYEEEERQRGNFPDRFSGHQFPNYSSELNVNALLLGDSALYLCASSFSLGGRLPYNEQFFGPGTRLTVL.

A note on this clone: Other DNA sequences in the sample encode the same CDR3. The V and J genes are TRBV27 and TRBJ2-7; D may be TRBD1 (5 bases). V was cut by 3 bases and J by 2 bases, with 11 bases left in between. The CDR3 consists of 14 residues. CDR1 MNHEY and CDR2 SMNVEV come from the germline V gene (reference sequence). The CDR3 DNA follows: TGTGCCAGCAGTTTTTCAGGGCCAACCTACGAGCAGTACTTC. It translates to CASSFSGPTYEQYF.

This clone was picked up one time. The chain joins TRBV4-1 to TRBJ2-7, with TRBD2 matching over 7 bases. V was pared by 2 bases and J by 4 bases, with 8 bases of the junction left unmatched. CDR3 length: 15 residues. Germline V gene sequence: CDR1 MGHRA, CDR2 YSYEKL. The CDR3 DNA reads TGCGCCAGCAGCCAAACGGCTAGCGGAGATTACGAGCAGTACTTC. Translating gives CASSQTASGDYEQYF.

The rearrangement joins TRBV9 to TRBJ2-1; 9 bases line up with TRBD2. The germline CDR1 and CDR2 sequences are SGDLS and YYNGEE. V trimming: 0 bases; J trimming: 10 bases; junction bases outside the gene matches: 8. CDR3 length: 15 residues. The CDR3 nucleotides read TGTGCCAGCAGCGTAGAGTCTAGCGGGATGGTGGAGCAGTTCTTC. Translating it yields CASSVESSGMVEQFF.

The chain is built from TRBV28 and TRBJ2-7, with 8 bases matching TRBD2. The germline gives CDR1 MDHEN, CDR2 SYDVKM. The CDR3 has 18 residues. Trimming removed 4 bases from V and 3 bases from J; junction bases left unmatched: 17. CDR3 in amino acids: CASSSNDPRLALIYEQYF. CDR3 coding DNA: TGTGCCAGCAGTTCAAATGACCCCCGACTAGCGCTAATCTACGAGCAGTACTTC.

The chain has TRBV7-9 and TRBJ2-7, with D perhaps TRBD1 (6 bases). V was cut by 4 bases and J by 7 bases, with 17 bases left in between. The CDR3 covers 14 residues. The germline gives CDR1 SEHNR, CDR2 FQNEAQ (reference sequence). Written as DNA, the CDR3 is TGTGCCAGCAGCTCGACAGGTGCTTTAGGGGAGCAGTACTTC. Amino acid sequence: CASSSTGALGEQYF.

The V gene is TRBV5-5, the J gene TRBJ2-7, with a weak D call TRBD2 (7 bases). From germline, CDR1 is SGHKS and CDR2 YYEKEE (reference sequence). CDR3 length: 14 amino acids. V lost 3 bases to trimming and J lost 4 bases, with 14 bases between them. Written as DNA, the CDR3 is TGTGCCAGCAGCTCTGAGGGAGGGGGGTACGAGCAGTACTTC. Its translation: CASSSEGGGYEQYF.